This TCR beta chain is drawn from a study of blood T cell repertoires in COVID-19. Study-wide background: COVID-19 samples collected from the United States, Italy and Spain covered acute and convalescent phases. PBMCs, B-cell-depleted T cells, or T cells provided the cDNA or gDNA that made up the material.

The ends were cut back, 5 bases at V and 6 bases at J, with 13 bases in the middle. The CDR3 has 13 amino acids. The authors' processing: Estimates of nucleated cell counts were drawn from the amplification of reference gene primers. TCRdb keeps only in-frame clones here, not all; method: immunoSEQ multiplex PCR. The V and J calls and clone size were taken over from that table, and D and trimming were inferred from the DNA. The sample lists tens of thousands of clones; more than 70% were seen once. The TCR was taken from a woman of 80 years or more in a cohort sampled during active or convalescent COVID-19. The material sequenced was peripheral blood. The genes are TRBV12-3 or TRBV12-4 and TRBJ1-2; perhaps TRBD1 as D (5 bases). As DNA, the CDR3 is TGTGCCAGCAGTCCGCTCAGGGTGAATGGCTACACCTTC. Its translation: CASSPLRVNGYTF.